The rows below give T cell receptor beta chains drawn from one sample of a study of blood T cell repertoires in COVID-19. Measured with immunoSEQ multiplex PCR; TCRdb has only the in-frame clones, and not every one. The sample carries 200,000 to 300,000 clones, nearly 85% recorded once. The sample comprised peripheral blood. These receptors were taken from a human donor in a cohort sampled during active COVID-19. CDR3s include the opening cysteine and the closing phenylalanine or tryptophan. Each record gives: J gene, V gene, CDR3 protein.

TRBJ1-1 | TRBV28 | CASSPRPRKAFF
TRBJ2-7 | TRBV14 | CASSQGASSGISYEQYF
TRBJ1-4 | TRBV5-1 | CASSLSGTGNEKLFF
TRBJ2-1 | TRBV15 | CATSRDLGQRHNEQFF
TRBJ1-1 | TRBV21-1 | CASSKGVTGGWGTEAFF
TRBJ1-1 | TRBV11-2 | CASSSPTGRLNTEAFF
TRBJ1-2 | TRBV2 | CASSDPEQGHWGYTF
TRBJ2-2 | TRBV5-1 | CASSAGQGRNTGELFF
TRBJ1-2 | TRBV9 | CASSDRDSGEGYTF
TRBJ2-1 | TRBV7-9 | CASSHSGSYYNEQFF
TRBJ2-7 | TRBV11-2 | CASSLYYSGGAFEHEQYF
TRBJ2-7 | TRBV28 | CASNQGEDEQYF
TRBJ2-1 | TRBV7-2 | CASSERLAGAYNEQFF
TRBJ2-5 | TRBV5-5 | CASSLAGRGRQGIGETQYF
TRBJ2-1 | TRBV5-1 | CASSLIGTSVNEQFF